These 14 T cell receptor beta chains were all obtained from the same sample, sequenced in a study of PD-L1 blockade in urothelial cancer. Clones were sequenced by immunoSEQ multiplex PCR, and TCRdb holds only the in-frame ones, with some missing. The profile shows 15,000 to 20,000 clones, approximately 90% of them singletons. This sample comprised PBMCs, obtained around atezolizumab (anti-PD-L1) treatment. All receptors come from a man aged 50-60 years with urothelial cancer.

This clone was observed a few times. The V gene is TRBV4-3, the J gene TRBJ1-5; 9 nucleotides line up with TRBD1. The ends lost 3 bases at V and 4 bases at J; junction bases unmatched: 4. The germline V gene encodes CDR1 LGHNA and CDR2 YSLEER. The CDR3 length is 15 residues. The CDR3, as DNA: TGCGCCAGCAGCCACGGGACAGGGCCTAATCAGCCCCAGCATTTT. Encoded protein: CASSHGTGPNQPQHF.

Only a few counts were recorded for this clone. This sequence joins TRBV30 and TRBJ1-1; the D is unclear. Deletions cut 0 bases from V and 2 bases from J, with 13 bases between. The CDR3 loop spans 15 amino acids. Germline-derived CDR1 and CDR2 are GTSNPN and SVGIG (reference sequence). The CDR3 sequence: CAWSVLGDSNTEAFF. The CDR3 region has the DNA TGTGCCTGGAGTGTCCTCGGAGACTCTAACACTGAAGCTTTCTTT.

The rearrangement uses TRBV5-1 and TRBJ1-1, with no clear D. Between the trimmed V and J ends, which lost 0 bases and 0 bases, there was a span of 6 bases. The CDR3 is 14 residues long. Germline V gene lookup returns CDR1 SGHRS and CDR2 YFSETQ. CDR3 amino acids: CASSLGSMNTEAFF. The DNA for the CDR3 is TGCGCCAGCAGCTTGGGCTCTATGAACACTGAAGCTTTCTTT. Variable domain in full (rest from reference TRBV5-1 and TRBJ1-1): KAGVTQTPRYLIKTRGQQVTLSCSPISGHRSVSWYQQTPGQGLQFLFEYFSETQRNKGNFPGRFSGRQFSNSRSEMNVSTLELGDSALYLCASSLGSMNTEAFFGQGTRLTVV.

The chain couples TRBV27 to TRBJ1-5; 8 bases agree with TRBD1. The CDR3 has 16 residues. Germline-derived CDR1 and CDR2 are MNHEY and SMNVEV (reference sequence). J was trimmed by 6 bases and V by 6 bases; bases with no gene match: 13. This CDR3 is CASRSILQGDGQPQHF. CDR3 DNA: TGTGCCAGCAGGTCCATTCTACAGGGGGACGGTCAGCCCCAGCATTTT.

In this sample, this clone turned up a few times. The chain couples TRBV18 to TRBJ1-1; 7 bases line up with TRBD1. The CDR3 covers 15 residues. The germline CDR1 and CDR2 sequences are KGHSH and LQKENI. The J segment lost 0 bases and the V segment lost 3 bases, leaving 4 bases of the junction unmatched. CDR3 in DNA: TGTGCCAGCTCACCTTCCGGGACAGTGAACACTGAAGCTTTCTTT. This encodes CASSPSGTVNTEAFF. Looking up the rest from reference TRBV18 and TRBJ1-1 gives the full variable domain: NAGVMQNPRHLVRRRGQEARLRCSPMKGHSHVYWYRQLPEEGLKFMVYLQKENIIDESGMPKERFSAEFPKEGPSILRIQQVVRGDSAAYFCASSPSGTVNTEAFFGQGTRLTVV.

The chain recombines TRBV9 with TRBJ2-1; D is perhaps TRBD1 (5 bases). CDR1 is SGDLS, CDR2 YYNGEE, per germline. This CDR3 has 14 residues. The ends were cut back, 0 bases at V and 5 bases at J, with 9 bases in the middle. CDR3 bases: TGTGCCAGCAGCGTAGAAGGGGCGAACAATGAGCAGTTCTTC. Its translation is CASSVEGANNEQFF.

V and J are TRBV7-2 and TRBJ2-1; D is possibly TRBD2 (7 bases). This CDR3 has 17 amino acids. V was cut by 1 base and J by 10 bases, with 23 bases left in between. Germline CDR1 SGHTA, CDR2 FQGNSA. The CDR3 protein is CASSLVVVGGLPREQFF. CDR3 nucleotide sequence: TGTGCCAGCAGCTTAGTCGTAGTGGGGGGGCTTCCCAGAGAGCAGTTCTTC.

The rearrangement uses TRBV27 and TRBJ2-5; TRBD1 agrees at 9 bases. Germline assignment: CDR1 MNHEY and CDR2 SMNVEV (reference sequence). Losses at the gene ends were 5 bases for V and 5 bases for J; bases not matched to a gene: 6. The CDR3 runs to 14 residues. The chain's CDR3 is CASSQQGAGETQYF. The CDR3 DNA sequence: TGTGCCAGCAGTCAACAGGGGGCTGGGGAGACCCAGTACTTC.

The V and J genes are TRBV28 and TRBJ1-2, with D tentatively TRBD1 (6 bases). The CDR3 contains 14 residues. V was shortened by 7 bases and J by 1 base, with 13 bases between the two germline ends. Germline V gives CDR1 MDHEN, CDR2 SYDVKM. DNA for the CDR3: TGTGCCAGCAACCCCGGGGGGCGTAACTATGGCTACACCTTC. It translates to CASNPGGRNYGYTF.

The rearrangement links TRBV27 to TRBJ2-1; D uncertain. Trimming removed 5 bases from V and 6 bases from J, with 8 bases in between. The CDR3 sequence is 12 residues long. Germline V CDR1 and CDR2: MNHEY, SMNVEV (reference sequence). CDR3 nucleotides: TGTGCCAGCAGTCCGCGCTCCAATGAGCAGTTCTTC. As protein: CASSPRSNEQFF.

This chain uses TRBV7-6 with TRBJ2-3; D gene unclear. Germline V gene lookup returns CDR1 SGHVS and CDR2 FNYEAQ. Trimming removed 1 base at V and 0 bases at J, with 5 bases between. The length of the CDR3 is 14 residues. As DNA, the CDR3 is TGTGCCAGCAGCTTAGTGACTAGCACAGATACGCAGTATTTT. Encoded protein: CASSLVTSTDTQYF.

This clone was recorded only once. CDR3 region: CASSSGTGGFNGYTF. The CDR3 DNA reads as TGCGCCAGCAGCTCCGGGACAGGGGGTTTTAATGGCTACACCTTC. The rearrangement joins TRBV5-1 to TRBJ1-2, with 11 positions matching TRBD1. V gave up 3 bases and J gave up 6 bases; unmatched junction bases: 7. The germline gives CDR1 SGHRS, CDR2 YFSETQ. The CDR3 is 15 amino acids.

The chain uses TRBV2 and TRBJ2-7; TRBD1 matches 7 bases. Germline CDR1 is SNHLY and CDR2 is FYNNEI. The CDR3 sequence is 12 residues long. V gave up 7 bases and J gave up 6 bases; unmatched junction bases: 6. The chain's CDR3 is CASTTGVLEQYF. CDR3 DNA sequence: TGTGCCAGCACAACAGGGGTTCTCGAGCAGTACTTC.

The genes are TRBV12-2 and TRBJ2-3; the table assigns TRBD1, which was not confirmed against the DNA. TRBV12-2 is a listed pseudogene. The CDR3 is 18 residues long. The CDR3 DNA follows: TGTGCAAGTCGCGTCCCTTACGACAGGGACACACACACAGATACGCAGTATTTT. Residues: CASRVPYDRDTHTDTQYF.